This TCR beta chain was captured in a study of cytomegalovirus exposure and HLA in healthy donors. Germline CDR1 SNHLY, CDR2 FYNNEI. This CDR3 is 15 amino acids long. V gave up 7 bases and J gave up 0 bases; unmatched junction bases: 7. The PCR made use of 60 Vbeta and 13 Jbeta primers. Sequenced by immunoSEQ multiplex PCR; TCRdb stores in-frame clones only, minus some. The sample holds fewer than 40,000 clones, about 79% seen once. This clonotype originated in a woman under 30 in good health and CMV-seronegative. The material sequenced was PBMCs. This chain connects TRBV2 to TRBJ2-3; 7 bases agree with TRBD2. The CDR3 is CASTSTSESTDTQYF. The CDR3 nucleotides read TGTGCCAGCACCTCAACTAGCGAGAGCACAGATACGCAGTATTTT.